Following are 29 T cell receptor beta chains from one sample sequenced in a study of control samples from healthy donors and cancer patients (dated by TCRdb to about 2020). Receptor libraries were prepared by the immunoSEQ multiplex PCR assay. Drawn from immuneACCESS, this table holds only the in-frame rearrangements with V and J called that TCRdb kept. Clones are partly lost; checked studies trace under half to an unresolved V gene and leave the rest unexplained. The sample has about 190,000 clones on record, 90% to 95% of them singletons. Clones ranked in the top ten supply about 2% of the sample. The material sequenced was blood. These receptors came from a young man in good health.

The J gene is TRBJ2-1, the V gene TRBV6-6; either TRBD1 or TRBD2 may supply D (5 bases each). Germline CDR1 reads MNHNY; CDR2 reads SVGAGI (reference sequence). There are 15 residues in the CDR3. Trimming cost V 10 bases and J 6 bases, with 22 bases left between them. CDR3 sequence: CAISGWTGAVNEQFF. CDR3 DNA sequence: TGTGCCATCTCCGGGTGGACCGGGGCTGTCAATGAGCAGTTCTTC.

In this sample, this clone turned up once. The chain links TRBV27 to TRBJ1-5, with 9 bases lining up with TRBD1. Trimming cost V 1 base and J 5 bases; bases outside gene matches: 6. This CDR3 spans 16 amino acids. The germline V gene encodes CDR1 MNHEY and CDR2 SMNVEV (reference sequence). CDR3: CASSLFYRGRDQPQHF. Written as DNA, the CDR3 is TGTGCCAGCAGTTTATTCTACAGGGGGCGCGATCAGCCCCAGCATTTT.

The chain joins TRBV4-1 to TRBJ2-2, with 7 bases lining up with TRBD1. This CDR3 has 15 residues. J lost 7 bases, V lost 4 bases, and 9 bases had no gene match. Looked up from germline, CDR1 is MGHRA and CDR2 is YSYEKL. CDR3 nucleotide sequence: TGCGCCAGCAGCCTGGGACAGACTCGAGTCGGGGAGCTGTTTTTT. This gives the protein CASSLGQTRVGELFF.

The chain joins TRBV6-1 to TRBJ2-7, with D perhaps TRBD1 or TRBD2 (5 bases each). The CDR3 is 14 residues long. Between the trimmed V and J ends, which lost 1 base and 7 bases, there was a span of 14 bases. Germline V gene sequence: CDR1 MNHNS, CDR2 SASEGT. The CDR3 spells CASSEVGGWGEQYF. Written as DNA, the CDR3 is TGTGCCAGCAGTGAAGTTGGGGGTTGGGGGGAGCAGTACTTC.

The chain recombines TRBV7-2 with TRBJ1-3; D not certain. The CDR3 covers 15 residues. V shed 1 base and J shed 0 bases, with 7 bases lying between them. Germline-derived CDR1 and CDR2 are SGHTA and FQGNSA. As DNA, the CDR3 is TGTGCCAGCAGCTTAGGAGGGAGCTCTGGAAACACCATATATTTT. Its protein product is CASSLGGSSGNTIYF.

The genes are TRBV27 and TRBJ1-6, with D perhaps matching TRBD1 (5 bases). V lost 3 bases, J lost 7 bases, and 19 bases lay in between. CDR3 length: 17 amino acids. Germline V gives CDR1 MNHEY, CDR2 SMNVEV (reference sequence). CDR3 region: CASSFWVSGVMNSPLHF. The CDR3 coding sequence is TGTGCCAGCAGTTTTTGGGTGTCGGGGGTAATGAATTCACCCCTCCACTTT.

The rearrangement links TRBV4-1 to TRBJ1-4; D is unclear. The germline V gene encodes CDR1 MGHRA and CDR2 YSYEKL. There are 15 residues in the CDR3. Trimming cost V 1 base and J 4 bases, with 10 bases left between them. CDR3 coding DNA: TGCGCCAGCAGCCAAGTCGAAGGATATAATGAAAAACTGTTTTTT. Translated: CASSQVEGYNEKLFF.

This chain uses TRBV7-9 with TRBJ1-1, with TRBD1 matching over 7 bases. With 1 base clipped from V and 7 bases from J, the junction kept 0 bases outside the gene matches. The CDR3 consists of 12 residues. CDR1 and CDR2 (germline): SEHNR, FQNEAQ (reference sequence). CDR3 nucleotide sequence: TGTGCCAGCAGCTTAGACAGGGGTGAAGCTTTCTTT. Amino acids: CASSLDRGEAFF.

V and J are TRBV5-8 and TRBJ2-1; D may be TRBD2 (5 bases). V lost 2 bases to trimming and J lost 7 bases, with 19 bases between them. Germline V gives CDR1 SGHTS, CDR2 YDEGEE. The CDR3 covers 16 residues. As DNA, the CDR3 is TGTGCCAGCAGCTTCGCCATCAGCGGAAGGTGGAATGAGCAGTTCTTC. It specifies CASSFAISGRWNEQFF.

The rearrangement links TRBV30 to TRBJ1-3, with D unresolved. V lost 4 bases, J lost 0 bases, and 7 bases lay in between. Germline V gives CDR1 GTSNPN, CDR2 SVGIG (reference sequence). The length of the CDR3 is 13 residues. The CDR3 nucleotides are TGTGCCTGGATGCGCCACTCTGGAAACACCATATATTTT. It codes for CAWMRHSGNTIYF.

This sequence joins TRBV11-3 and TRBJ2-6; D possibly matches TRBD1 or TRBD2 (5 bases each). Germline-derived CDR1 and CDR2 are SGHNT and YENEEA. The CDR3 totals 15 residues. Trimming took 5 bases from V and 4 from J, leaving 12 bases between them. CDR3 nucleotides: TGTGCCAGCAGCATCGGGACGGTAGGGGCCAACGTCCTGACTTTC. Encoded protein: CASSIGTVGANVLTF.

This chain joins TRBV27 and TRBJ2-3; weak D call: TRBD2 (6 bases). Trimming removed 6 bases from V and 1 base from J, with 23 bases in between. The CDR3 totals 18 residues. Per the germline V gene, CDR1 is MNHEY and CDR2 is SMNVEV (reference sequence). CDR3 DNA: TGTGCCAGCAGGAACGGACTCCGGAGGGGCGCGGGCACAGATACGCAGTATTTT. This encodes CASRNGLRRGAGTDTQYF.

The chain uses TRBV21-1 and TRBJ2-5; TRBD1 is the table's D call, not checked against the DNA. TRBV21-1 is a pseudogene. The CDR3 covers 15 residues. The CDR3 DNA is TGTGCCAGCAGCTCCCCCGACAGGGGAAAAGAGACCCAGTACTTC. This codes for CASSSPDRGKETQYF.

This chain connects TRBV9 to TRBJ1-4; D might be TRBD1 (5 bases). This CDR3 contains 14 residues. Trimming took 2 bases from V and 7 from J, leaving 12 bases between them. Germline V gene lookup returns CDR1 SGDLS and CDR2 YYNGEE. CDR3 DNA: TGTGCCAGCAGCGTTTCAGGGTTTAGTGAAAAACTGTTTTTT. It encodes CASSVSGFSEKLFF.

The chain couples TRBV11-3 to TRBJ2-2, with 7 bases fitting TRBD1. With V trimmed by 5 bases and J by 5 bases, 5 bases remained unmatched. Per germline, CDR1 SGHNT and CDR2 YENEEA. CDR3 length equals 14 residues. The CDR3 loop reads CASSLTQGTGELFF. Here the CDR3 DNA reads TGTGCCAGCAGCCTCACACAGGGGACCGGGGAGCTGTTTTTT.

The chain has TRBV21-1 and TRBJ2-3; the D call of TRBD2 is as the table states it, not checked on the DNA. TRBV21-1 is labeled a pseudogene. This CDR3 is built from 13 residues. The CDR3 protein is CAKQVGEGDTQYF. The CDR3 coding sequence is TGTGCCAAGCAGGTTGGGGAGGGAGATACGCAGTATTTT.

The gene calls are TRBV11-2 and TRBJ1-5; D ambiguous. CDR3 length: 16 residues. Trimming stripped 4 bases from V and 0 bases from J, with 13 bases between. CDR1 SGHAT and CDR2 FQNNGV come from the germline V gene. The CDR3 DNA reads TGTGCCAGCAGCTATGGGAGCCCGCTTAGCAATCAGCCCCAGCATTTT. It is translated as CASSYGSPLSNQPQHF.

V is TRBV2 and J is TRBJ1-5, with D possibly being TRBD1 (6 bases). The CDR3 loop spans 14 amino acids. Per the germline V gene, CDR1 is SNHLY and CDR2 is FYNNEI. V was clipped by 6 bases and J by 0 bases, with 9 bases between them. The CDR3 is CASRNRDSNQPQHF. CDR3 DNA sequence: TGTGCCAGCAGGAACAGGGATAGCAATCAGCCCCAGCATTTT. The whole variable domain, filled in from reference TRBV2 and TRBJ1-5, reads EPEVTQTPSHQVTQMGQEVILRCVPISNHLYFYWYRQILGQKVEFLVSFYNNEISEKSEIFDDQFSVERPDGSNFTLKIRSTKLEDSAMYFCASRNRDSNQPQHFGDGTRLSIL.

This chain uses TRBV19 with TRBJ2-1, with D uncertain. The V end was cut by 5 bases, the J end by 3 bases, with 11 bases between. Germline V gene data show CDR1 as LNHDA and CDR2 as SQIVND (reference sequence). This CDR3 is 14 amino acids long. The DNA of the CDR3 is TGTGCCAGTAGTGGGCAGGAGAACTACAATGAGCAGTTCTTC. Its translation: CASSGQENYNEQFF.

The rearrangement links TRBV9 to TRBJ2-3; the match to TRBD2 covers 8 bases. The V and J ends lost 2 bases and 4 bases, in that order; junction bases with no gene match: 3. The germline V gene has CDR1 SGDLS and CDR2 YYNGEE. The CDR3 totals 14 residues. The CDR3 DNA reads TGTGCCAGCAGCGTGAGCGGGGGCCCAGATACGCAGTATTTT. It is translated as CASSVSGGPDTQYF.

The CDR3 DNA follows: TGTGCCAGCAGCGTAGAGGCGGGGACGGAAGCTTTCTTT. Its protein product is CASSVEAGTEAFF. V gene TRBV9 combines with J gene TRBJ1-1; the D gene is possibly TRBD1 (5 bases). Looked up from germline, CDR1 is SGDLS and CDR2 is YYNGEE. Deletions cut 0 bases from V and 8 bases from J, with 11 bases between. The CDR3 totals 13 residues.

This chain links TRBV11-1 with TRBJ2-1; TRBD1 matches at 9 bases. The V segment lost 8 bases and the J segment 4 bases; nucleotides outside the gene matches: 6. Germline V gives CDR1 SGHAT, CDR2 FQDESV (reference sequence). CDR3 size: 14 residues. This chain's CDR3 is CASAGGQGYNEQFF. CDR3 DNA sequence: TGTGCCAGCGCCGGGGGACAGGGTTACAATGAGCAGTTCTTC. The full variable domain, in which reference TRBV11-1 and TRBJ2-1 provide the parts outside the CDR3, is EAEVAQSPRYKITEKSQAVAFWCDPISGHATLYWYRQILGQGPELLVQFQDESVVDDSQLPKDRFSAERLKGVDSTLKIQPAELGDSAMYLCASAGGQGYNEQFFGPGTRLTVL.

The rearrangement links TRBV24-1 to TRBJ2-1; D is perhaps TRBD2 (5 bases). There are 14 residues in the CDR3. The V gene lost 8 bases and the J gene lost 7 bases, with 17 bases spanning the gap. Germline V gene sequence: CDR1 KGHDR, CDR2 SFDVKD. The DNA for the CDR3 is TGTGCCACCATGGGTCGTCCCGGGGAGAATGAGCAGTTCTTC. This encodes CATMGRPGENEQFF.

This rearrangement joins TRBV12-3 or TRBV12-4 to TRBJ1-2; D might be TRBD1 (6 bases). V shed 5 bases and J shed 5 bases, with 12 bases lying between them. This CDR3 is built from 13 residues. CDR3 sequence reads: CASSDRDRYGYTF. The CDR3 region has the DNA TGTGCCAGCAGTGACCGCGACAGGTATGGCTACACCTTC.

The table lists this clone with a count of one. V usage is TRBV29-1 and J usage is TRBJ1-4, with a tentative D call TRBD1 (6 bases). The CDR3 is 12 residues long. Germline CDR1 reads SQVTM; CDR2 reads ANQGSEA. The V end lost 2 bases, the J end lost 9 bases, and 10 bases lay between the germline ends. The CDR3: CSVETGIKKLFF. The CDR3 nucleotides are TGCAGCGTTGAAACAGGGATTAAAAAACTGTTTTTT.

This rearrangement joins TRBV7-3 to TRBJ1-6; D remains ambiguous. V was pared by 2 bases and J by 10 bases, with 9 bases between. CDR1 SGHTA and CDR2 FQGTGA come from the germline V gene. The CDR3 covers 13 residues. The CDR3 bases are TGTGCCAGCAGCTTAGCCCTTAAATCACCCCTCCACTTT. The encoded protein is CASSLALKSPLHF.

The V and J genes are TRBV10-3 and TRBJ1-1, with TRBD1 identical over 7 bases. In germline, CDR1 is ENHRY, CDR2 SYGVKD. The CDR3 has 14 residues. Trimming removed 6 bases from V and 5 bases from J; junction bases left unmatched: 9. The CDR3 nucleotides read TGTGCCATCAGATTTGACAGGGAAGGGACTGAAGCTTTCTTT. Encoded protein: CAIRFDREGTEAFF.

V and J are TRBV16 and TRBJ2-3, with 12 bases fitting TRBD1. V trimming: 4 bases; J trimming: 2 bases; junction bases outside the gene matches: 4. This CDR3 is built from 16 residues. Per germline, CDR1 KGHSY and CDR2 FQNENV. In DNA form, the CDR3 reads TGTGCCAGCAGCCCTTGGGACAGGGGGCTCACAGATACGCAGTATTTT. This encodes CASSPWDRGLTDTQYF.

This clone was seen more than once but under ten times. This chain links TRBV4-2 with TRBJ2-3; D perhaps matches TRBD2 (7 bases). The germline gives CDR1 LGHNA, CDR2 YNFKEQ. The CDR3 extends over 18 amino acids. Trimming removed 1 base from V and 5 bases from J, with 22 bases in between. The CDR3 protein is CASSQGTVWGGAEDTQYF. The DNA for the CDR3 is TGTGCCAGCAGCCAAGGCACGGTTTGGGGGGGGGCCGAAGATACGCAGTATTTT.